A single sample gave rise to the 10 T cell receptor beta chains below, sequenced in a study of regulatory T cells in long-lasting Graves disease. Specified time point: persistent/refractory GD, antithyroid drugs over 5 years with positive TRAb. PBMC RNA was the source of the TCR library. Building the TCR beta libraries relied on iRepertoire HTBI primers, and CDR3 regions underwent Arm-PCR. TCRdb re-called the multiplex PCR reads through MiXCR, storing one row per CDR3 protein. This repertoire shows approximately 380,000 distinct CDR3 sequences, roughly 20% found once; its top ten account for 20%. Sequences were derived from peripheral blood mononuclear cells (PBMCs), sampled when the disease was refractory, from a patient treated with antithyroid drugs. These receptor sequences come from a female donor with Graves disease.

This clonotype showed up many times. Written as DNA, the CDR3 is TGTGCCAGCAGCGTGGGGGACAGTAGGTACGAGCAGTACTTC. Translated, it gives CASSVGDSRYEQYF. This chain joins TRBV7-2 and TRBJ2-7; 7 bases fit TRBD1. The germline V gene has CDR1 SGHTA and CDR2 FQGNSA. This CDR3 comprises 14 residues. V shed 5 bases, J shed 4 bases, and the junction held 8 bases outside the gene matches. Combining the CDR3 with reference TRBV7-2 and TRBJ2-7 gives the whole variable domain GAGVSQSPSNKVTEKGKDVELRCDPISGHTALYWYRQSLGQGLEFLIYFQGNSAPDKSGLPSDRFSAERTGGSVSTLTIQRTQQEDSAVYLCASSVGDSRYEQYFGPGTRLTVT.

The rearrangement uses TRBV20-1 and TRBJ2-2; 8 positions agree with TRBD2. After removal of 6 bases from V and 6 bases from J, the junction contained 3 bases not matched to a gene. The CDR3 has 12 amino acids. From germline, CDR1 is DFQATT and CDR2 SNEGSKA (reference sequence). The CDR3 DNA reads TGCAGTGCCGGGAGGGATTCCGGGGAGCTGTTTTTT. This sequence encodes CSAGRDSGELFF.

The rearrangement links TRBV7-2 to TRBJ1-1; D remains ambiguous. Germline V gene sequence: CDR1 SGHTA, CDR2 FQGNSA. The V gene lost 3 bases and the J gene lost 4 bases, with 9 bases spanning the gap. The CDR3 has 13 residues. The CDR3: CASSFQGCTEAFF. In DNA, the CDR3 is TGTGCCAGCAGCTTTCAAGGGTGCACTGAAGCTTTCTTT.

This sequence joins TRBV20-1 and TRBJ2-3; TRBD1 or TRBD2 may be the D gene (5 bases each). V was clipped by 6 bases and J by 6 bases, with 16 bases between them. The CDR3 is 13 residues long. The germline V gene has CDR1 DFQATT and CDR2 SNEGSKA (reference sequence). CDR3: CSAHRDGSDTQYF. The CDR3 nucleotides are TGCAGTGCCCACCGGGACGGGTCCGATACGCAGTATTTT.

V usage is TRBV19 and J usage is TRBJ1-2; D is uncertain. Germline V gene sequence: CDR1 LNHDA, CDR2 SQIVND (reference sequence). The CDR3 sequence is 13 residues long. V lost 10 bases to trimming and J lost 4 bases, with 16 bases between them. The CDR3 sequence is CATKVPGTYGYTF. CDR3 bases: TGTGCCACGAAAGTACCGGGCACCTATGGCTACACCTTC.

This clonotype was picked up one time. The junction shows a germline mismatch at one end, possibly a read error. The V and J genes are TRBV12-3 or TRBV12-4 and TRBJ1-1; a weak D match, TRBD1 (5 bases). The length of the CDR3 is 16 residues. The CDR3 bases are TGTGTCAGCAGTCAAAGGACAAGCGCTCTGAACACTGAAGCTTTCTTT. Translated: CVSSQRTSALNTEAFF.

The chain couples TRBV9 to TRBJ2-5; D possibly corresponds to TRBD2 (5 bases). The CDR3 contains 13 residues. With 3 bases removed from V and 3 bases from J, the gap between germline ends came to 9 bases. Germline CDR1 and CDR2: SGDLS and YYNGEE. The CDR3 DNA reads TGTGCCAGCAGCGGTAGCGACGAAGAGACCCAGTACTTC. Amino acid sequence: CASSGSDEETQYF.

This clonotype was seen a few times. The chain links TRBV20-1 to TRBJ2-2; 11 nucleotides align to TRBD2. This CDR3 has 14 residues. V was pared by 7 bases and J by 7 bases, with 8 bases of the junction left unmatched. CDR1 and CDR2 from the germline V gene are DFQATT and SNEGSKA (reference sequence). The CDR3 DNA sequence: TGCAGTGTCCGACTAGCGGGAAGGATCGGGGAGCTGTTTTTT. Translation gives CSVRLAGRIGELFF.

This clonotype was counted many times. This chain connects TRBV28 to TRBJ1-4; D perhaps matches TRBD1 (5 bases). The CDR3 extends over 16 amino acids. Deletions cut 5 bases from V and 3 bases from J, with 16 bases between. Germline V gene lookup returns CDR1 MDHEN and CDR2 SYDVKM. CDR3 loop: CASSQSQGYPNEKLFF. The CDR3 DNA reads as TGTGCCAGCAGTCAATCCCAGGGTTATCCTAATGAAAAACTGTTTTTT.

This clonotype was picked up a small number of times. The chain combines TRBV12-5 with TRBJ1-1; TRBD1 is a possible D gene (6 bases). The CDR3 spans 16 residues. Germline V lookup: CDR1 LGHNT, CDR2 FRNRAP. V was pared by 6 bases and J by 1 base, with 18 bases between. CDR3 nucleotides: TGTGCTAGTGGCCGGGGGGCCGGACAGAGGAACACTGAAGCTTTCTTT. Translation gives CASGRGAGQRNTEAFF.